The present T cell receptor beta chain was sequenced within a study of T cell changes during pregnancy in multiple sclerosis. Generated by immunoSEQ multiplex PCR, the TCRdb table keeps only in-frame clones and is missing some. The sample lists tens of thousands of clones, roughly 90% seen once, with over 9% in the top ten. CDR3 length equals 13 residues. Losses at the gene ends were 7 bases for V and 2 bases for J; bases not matched to a gene: 5. Germline loops: CDR1 SQVTM, CDR2 ANQGSEA. The receptor was isolated from a female donor with multiple sclerosis, enrolled in a pregnancy study. The J gene is TRBJ2-7, the V gene TRBV29-1; TRBD2 agrees at 10 bases. The sequencing used CD8+ T cells from peripheral blood mononuclear cells, collected in the third trimester of pregnancy. The CDR3 nucleotides are TGCAGCGCCGAGCGGGAGGGACCCTACGAGCAGTACTTC. Its protein product is CSAEREGPYEQYF.